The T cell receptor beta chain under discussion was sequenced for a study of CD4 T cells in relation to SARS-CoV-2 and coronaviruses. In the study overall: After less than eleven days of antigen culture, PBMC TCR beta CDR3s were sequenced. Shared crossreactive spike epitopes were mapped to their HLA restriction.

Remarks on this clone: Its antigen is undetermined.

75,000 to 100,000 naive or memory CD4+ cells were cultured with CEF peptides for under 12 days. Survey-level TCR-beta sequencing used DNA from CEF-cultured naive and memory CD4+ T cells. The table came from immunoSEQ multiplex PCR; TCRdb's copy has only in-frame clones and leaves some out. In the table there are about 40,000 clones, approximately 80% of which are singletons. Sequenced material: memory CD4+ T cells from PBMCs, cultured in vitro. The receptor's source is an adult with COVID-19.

This chain's CDR3 is CASSSSGRSTDTQYF. In nucleotides, the CDR3 is TGTGCCAGCAGCTCTAGCGGGAGAAGCACAGATACGCAGTATTTT. The V call is TRBV13, the J call TRBJ2-3; 10 bases map to TRBD2. This CDR3 region has 15 residues. Germline lookup yields CDR1 PRHDT and CDR2 FYEKMQ (reference sequence). Trimming cost V 4 bases and J 0 bases; bases outside gene matches: 1.